This T cell receptor beta chain was found in a study of T cell changes during pregnancy in multiple sclerosis. The repertoire was sequenced with immunoSEQ multiplex PCR; TCRdb's copy has only in-frame clones and lacks some. The sample consists of about 40,000 clones, roughly nine tenths of them appearing once. Germline values: CDR1 SEHNR, CDR2 FQNEAQ (reference sequence). V was clipped by 5 bases and J by 6 bases, with 14 bases between them. This CDR3 region has 13 residues. This receptor was identified in a female donor with multiple sclerosis, enrolled in a pregnancy study. The gene calls are TRBV7-9 and TRBJ2-7, with a tentative D call TRBD1 (6 bases). This sample comprised CD4+ T cells from peripheral blood mononuclear cells, obtained in the first trimester of pregnancy. CDR3: CASSLRGQLEQYF. CDR3 DNA sequence: TGTGCCAGCAGCCTACGGGGACAACTCGAGCAGTACTTC.